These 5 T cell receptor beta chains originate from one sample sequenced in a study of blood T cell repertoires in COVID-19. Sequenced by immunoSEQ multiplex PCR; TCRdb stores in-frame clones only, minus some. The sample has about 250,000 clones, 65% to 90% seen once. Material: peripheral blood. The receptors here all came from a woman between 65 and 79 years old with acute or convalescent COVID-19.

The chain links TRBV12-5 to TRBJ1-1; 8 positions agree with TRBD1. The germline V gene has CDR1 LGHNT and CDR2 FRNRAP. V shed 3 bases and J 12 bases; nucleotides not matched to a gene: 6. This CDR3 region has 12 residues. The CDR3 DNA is TGTGCTAGTGGTTTCTCGGACAGGGAGACTTTCTTT. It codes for CASGFSDRETFF.

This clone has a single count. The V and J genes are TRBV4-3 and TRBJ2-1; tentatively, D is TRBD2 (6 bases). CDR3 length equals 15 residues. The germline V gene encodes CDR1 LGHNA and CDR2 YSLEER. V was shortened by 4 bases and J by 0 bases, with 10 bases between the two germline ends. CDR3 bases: TGCGCCAGCAGCCGTGGGACTTCCTCCTACAATGAGCAGTTCTTC. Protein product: CASSRGTSSYNEQFF.

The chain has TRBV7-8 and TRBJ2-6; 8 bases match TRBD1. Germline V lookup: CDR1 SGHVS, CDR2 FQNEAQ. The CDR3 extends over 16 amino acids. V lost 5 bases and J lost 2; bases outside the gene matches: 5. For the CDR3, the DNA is TGTGCCAGCAGCGCCCGGACAGGGACTGGGGCCAACGTCCTGACTTTC. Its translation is CASSARTGTGANVLTF.

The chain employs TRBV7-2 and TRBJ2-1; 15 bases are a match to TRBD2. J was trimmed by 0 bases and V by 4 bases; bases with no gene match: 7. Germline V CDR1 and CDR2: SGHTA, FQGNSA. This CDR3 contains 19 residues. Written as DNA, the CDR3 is TGTGCCAGCAGCTCTACCGGGACTAGCGGGGGGAGCTCCTACAATGAGCAGTTCTTC. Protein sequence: CASSSTGTSGGSSYNEQFF.

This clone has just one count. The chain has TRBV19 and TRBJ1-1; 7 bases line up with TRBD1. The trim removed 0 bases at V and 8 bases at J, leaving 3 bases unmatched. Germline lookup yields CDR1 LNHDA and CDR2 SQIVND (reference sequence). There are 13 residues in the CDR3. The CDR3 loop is CASSIDEQGEAFF. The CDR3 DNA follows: TGTGCCAGTAGTATAGACGAACAGGGGGAAGCTTTCTTT. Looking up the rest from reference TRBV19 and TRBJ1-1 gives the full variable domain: DGGITQSPKYLFRKEGQNVTLSCEQNLNHDAMYWYRQDPGQGLRLIYYSQIVNDFQKGDIAEGYSVSREKKESFPLTVTSAQKNPTAFYLCASSIDEQGEAFFGQGTRLTVV.